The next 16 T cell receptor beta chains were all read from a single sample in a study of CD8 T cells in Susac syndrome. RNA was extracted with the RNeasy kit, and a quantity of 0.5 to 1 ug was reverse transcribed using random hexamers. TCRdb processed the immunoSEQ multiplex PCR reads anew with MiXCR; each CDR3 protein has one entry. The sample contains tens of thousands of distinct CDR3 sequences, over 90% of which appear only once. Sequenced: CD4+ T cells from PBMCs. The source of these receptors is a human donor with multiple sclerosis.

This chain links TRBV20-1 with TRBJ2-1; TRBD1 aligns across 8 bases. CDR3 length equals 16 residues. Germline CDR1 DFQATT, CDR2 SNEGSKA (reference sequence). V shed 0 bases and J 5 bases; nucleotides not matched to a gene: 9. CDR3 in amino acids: CSARDSQGAVDNEQFF. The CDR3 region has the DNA TGCAGTGCTAGAGACTCTCAGGGGGCGGTGGACAATGAGCAGTTCTTC.

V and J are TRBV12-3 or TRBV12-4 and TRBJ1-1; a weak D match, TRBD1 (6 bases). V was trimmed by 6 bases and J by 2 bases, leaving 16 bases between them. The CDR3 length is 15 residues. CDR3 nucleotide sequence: TGTGCCAGCAGGCGATCTGGGGGGGCTAACACTGAAGCTTTCTTT. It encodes CASRRSGGANTEAFF.

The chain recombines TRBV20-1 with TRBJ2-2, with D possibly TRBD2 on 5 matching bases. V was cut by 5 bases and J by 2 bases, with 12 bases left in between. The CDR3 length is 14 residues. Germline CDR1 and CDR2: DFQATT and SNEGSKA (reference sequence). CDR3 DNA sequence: TGCAGTGCTCTACGGGAACCAAACACCGGGGAGCTGTTTTTT. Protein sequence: CSALREPNTGELFF.

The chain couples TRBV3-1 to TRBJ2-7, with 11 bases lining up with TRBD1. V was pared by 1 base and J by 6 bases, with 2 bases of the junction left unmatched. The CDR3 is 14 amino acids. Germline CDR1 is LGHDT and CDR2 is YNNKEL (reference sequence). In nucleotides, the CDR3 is TGTGCCAGCAGCCAAGTGGACAGGGGGCGCGAGCAGTACTTC. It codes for CASSQVDRGREQYF.

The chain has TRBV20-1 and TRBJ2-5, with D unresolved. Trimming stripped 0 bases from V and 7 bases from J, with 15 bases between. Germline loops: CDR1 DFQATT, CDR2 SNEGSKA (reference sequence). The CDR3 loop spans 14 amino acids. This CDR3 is CSARETPGSGTQYF. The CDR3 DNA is TGCAGTGCTAGAGAAACACCCGGGTCGGGGACCCAGTACTTC.

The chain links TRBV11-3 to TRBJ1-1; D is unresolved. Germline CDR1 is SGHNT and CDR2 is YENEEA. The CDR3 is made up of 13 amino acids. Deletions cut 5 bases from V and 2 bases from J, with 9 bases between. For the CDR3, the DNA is TGTGCCAGCAGCCTCCATCTCAACACTGAAGCTTTCTTT. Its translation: CASSLHLNTEAFF.

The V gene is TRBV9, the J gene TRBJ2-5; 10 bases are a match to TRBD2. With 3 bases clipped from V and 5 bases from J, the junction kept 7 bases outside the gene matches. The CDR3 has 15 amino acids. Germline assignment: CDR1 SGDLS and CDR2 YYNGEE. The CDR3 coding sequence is TGTGCCAGCAGCGAGTCAGCGGGGGGGCCTGAGACCCAGTACTTC. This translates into CASSESAGGPETQYF.

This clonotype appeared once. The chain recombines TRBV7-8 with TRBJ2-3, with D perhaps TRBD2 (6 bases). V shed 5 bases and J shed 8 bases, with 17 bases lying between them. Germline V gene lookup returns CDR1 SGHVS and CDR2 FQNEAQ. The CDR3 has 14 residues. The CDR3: CASSIRLGAGTQYF. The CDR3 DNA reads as TGTGCCAGCAGCATCCGACTAGGGGCGGGTACGCAGTATTTT.

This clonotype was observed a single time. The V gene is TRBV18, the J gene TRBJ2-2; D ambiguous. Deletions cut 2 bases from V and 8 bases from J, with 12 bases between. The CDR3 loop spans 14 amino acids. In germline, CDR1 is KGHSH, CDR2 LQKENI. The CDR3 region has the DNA TGTGCCAGCTCACCAATCGACCAACAGGGGGAGCTGTTTTTT. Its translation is CASSPIDQQGELFF.

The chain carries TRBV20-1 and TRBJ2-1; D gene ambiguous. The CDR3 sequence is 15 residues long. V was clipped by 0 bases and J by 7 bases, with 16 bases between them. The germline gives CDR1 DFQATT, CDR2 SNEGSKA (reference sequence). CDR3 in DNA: TGCAGTGCTAGAGATATGGCGCCTGGGAAAAATGAGCAGTTCTTC. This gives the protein CSARDMAPGKNEQFF.

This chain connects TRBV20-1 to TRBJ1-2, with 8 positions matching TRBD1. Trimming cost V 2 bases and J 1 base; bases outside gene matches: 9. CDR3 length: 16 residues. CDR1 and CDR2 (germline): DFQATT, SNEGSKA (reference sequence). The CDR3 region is CSARRKDREVNYGYTF. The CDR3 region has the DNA TGCAGTGCTAGAAGAAAGGACAGGGAGGTTAACTATGGCTACACCTTC.

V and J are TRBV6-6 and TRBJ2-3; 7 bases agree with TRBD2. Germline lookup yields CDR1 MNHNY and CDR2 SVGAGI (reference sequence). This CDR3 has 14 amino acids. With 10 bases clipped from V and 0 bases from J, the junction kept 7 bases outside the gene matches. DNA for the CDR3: TGTGCCACCTCTGGGGGGGGGAGCACAGATACGCAGTATTTT. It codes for CATSGGGSTDTQYF.

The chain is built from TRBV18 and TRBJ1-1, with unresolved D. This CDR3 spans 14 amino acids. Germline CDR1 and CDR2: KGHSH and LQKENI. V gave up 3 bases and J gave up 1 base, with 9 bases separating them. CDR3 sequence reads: CASSPVRGNTEAFF. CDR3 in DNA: TGTGCCAGCTCACCGGTACGCGGGAACACTGAAGCTTTCTTT.

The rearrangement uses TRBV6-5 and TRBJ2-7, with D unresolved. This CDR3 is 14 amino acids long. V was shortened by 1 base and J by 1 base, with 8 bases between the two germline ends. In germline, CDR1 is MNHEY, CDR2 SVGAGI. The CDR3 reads CASSYYVGSYEQYF. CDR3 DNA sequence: TGTGCCAGCAGTTACTATGTGGGGTCCTACGAGCAGTACTTC.

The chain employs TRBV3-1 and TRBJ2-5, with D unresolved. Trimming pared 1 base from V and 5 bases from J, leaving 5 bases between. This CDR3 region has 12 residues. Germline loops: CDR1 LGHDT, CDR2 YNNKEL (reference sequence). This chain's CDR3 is CASSQGSETQYF. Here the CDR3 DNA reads TGTGCCAGCAGCCAAGGTTCGGAGACCCAGTACTTC.

This chain's CDR3 is CASSFTGGNNEQFF. CDR3 DNA: TGCGCCAGCAGCTTTACAGGGGGTAACAATGAGCAGTTCTTC. The chain recombines TRBV5-1 with TRBJ2-1; 8 bases fit TRBD1. This CDR3 is built from 14 residues. Per germline, CDR1 SGHRS and CDR2 YFSETQ. V shed 2 bases and J 5 bases; nucleotides not matched to a gene: 3.